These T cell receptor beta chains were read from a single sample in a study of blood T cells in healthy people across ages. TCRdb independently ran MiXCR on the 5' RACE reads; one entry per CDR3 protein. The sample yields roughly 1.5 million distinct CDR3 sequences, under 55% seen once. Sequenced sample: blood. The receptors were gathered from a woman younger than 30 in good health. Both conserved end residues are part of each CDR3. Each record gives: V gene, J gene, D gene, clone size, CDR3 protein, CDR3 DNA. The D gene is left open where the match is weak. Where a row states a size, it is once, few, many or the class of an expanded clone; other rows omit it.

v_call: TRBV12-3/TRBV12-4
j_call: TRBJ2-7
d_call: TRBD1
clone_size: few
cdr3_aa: CASSLYRGDEQYF
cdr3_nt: TGTGCCAGCAGTTTGTACAGGGGCGACGAGCAGTACTTC

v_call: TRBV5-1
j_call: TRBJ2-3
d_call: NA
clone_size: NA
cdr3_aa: CASSSGVWGSTDTQYF
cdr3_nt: TGCGCCAGCAGCTCCGGGGTGTGGGGGAGCACAGATACGCAGTATTTT

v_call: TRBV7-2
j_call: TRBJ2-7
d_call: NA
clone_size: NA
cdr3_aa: CASSGGDLEQYF
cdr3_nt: TGTGCCAGCTCAGGGGGGGATCTCGAGCAGTACTTC

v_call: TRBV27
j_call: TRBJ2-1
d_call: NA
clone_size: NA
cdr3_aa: CASSFNRANEQFF
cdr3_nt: TGTGCCAGCAGTTTTAACAGGGCAAATGAGCAGTTCTTC

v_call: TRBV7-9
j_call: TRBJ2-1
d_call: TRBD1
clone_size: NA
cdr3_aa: CASSLGQGNNYEQFF
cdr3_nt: TGTGCCAGCAGCCTGGGACAGGGGAACAACTACGAGCAGTTCTTC

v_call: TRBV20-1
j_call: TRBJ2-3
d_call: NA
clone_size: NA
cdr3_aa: CSAGYSSNTQYF
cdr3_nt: TGCAGTGCTGGGTATTCATCGAATACGCAGTATTTT

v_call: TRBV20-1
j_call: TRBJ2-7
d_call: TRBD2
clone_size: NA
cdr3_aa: CSALSGRVSYEQYF
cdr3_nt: TGCAGTGCTCTTAGCGGGAGGGTATCGTATGAGCAGTACTTC

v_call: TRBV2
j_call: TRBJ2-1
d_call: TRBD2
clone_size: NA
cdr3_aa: CASSESAGGPFF
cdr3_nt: TGTGCCAGCAGTGAGTCAGCGGGGGGGCCGTTCTTC

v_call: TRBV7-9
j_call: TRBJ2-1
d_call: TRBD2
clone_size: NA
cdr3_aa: CASSYRASGSHEQFF
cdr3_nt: TGTGCCAGCAGCTATAGGGCTAGCGGGAGTCATGAGCAGTTCTTC

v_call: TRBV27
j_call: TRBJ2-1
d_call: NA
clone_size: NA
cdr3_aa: CASSAGTGSYEQFF
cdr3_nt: TGTGCCAGCAGCGCCGGGACGGGATCCTACGAGCAGTTCTTC

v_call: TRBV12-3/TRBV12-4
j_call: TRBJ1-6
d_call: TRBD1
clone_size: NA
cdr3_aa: CATSPGQYNSPLHF
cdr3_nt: TGTGCCACCTCGCCGGGACAGTATAATTCACCCCTCCACTTT